Following are 5 T cell receptor beta chains from one sample sequenced in a study of cytomegalovirus exposure and HLA in healthy donors. This PCR relied on a set of 60 Vbeta primers and 13 Jbeta primers. The protocol was immunoSEQ multiplex PCR, while the TCRdb copy is restricted to in-frame clones and leaves out a portion. The sample carries approximately 210,000 clones, over 80% recorded once. The sample comprised PBMCs. Source of these receptors: a man in his forties in good health and CMV-seropositive.

This chain uses TRBV30 with TRBJ2-2; a possible D gene is TRBD2 (5 bases). V lost 8 bases and J lost 4, with 17 bases in between. The germline gives CDR1 GTSNPN, CDR2 SVGIG (reference sequence). CDR3 length: 14 amino acids. The CDR3 reads CARSRGIGTGELFF. CDR3 bases: TGTGCCCGAAGCCGGGGAATCGGCACCGGGGAGCTGTTTTTT.

The chain has TRBV6-6 and TRBJ2-1; weak D call: TRBD2 (5 bases). CDR1 and CDR2 from the germline V gene are MNHNY and SVGAGI (reference sequence). CDR3 length equals 14 residues. The V end was cut by 5 bases, the J end by 3 bases, with 11 bases between. In nucleotides, the CDR3 is TGTGCCAGCAGTAACCGACGGGACTACAATGAGCAGTTCTTC. This codes for CASSNRRDYNEQFF.

CDR3 region: CASSLAGGGNYGYTF. The CDR3 bases are TGTGCCAGCAGCTTAGCAGGGGGTGGTAACTATGGCTACACCTTC. The V and J genes are TRBV11-2 and TRBJ1-2; 7 bases agree with TRBD1. The CDR3 is made up of 15 amino acids. Trimming at V came to 1 base and at J to 1 base, leaving 3 bases not matched to a gene. Germline V gene data show CDR1 as SGHAT and CDR2 as FQNNGV.

The gene calls are TRBV9 and TRBJ2-5, with TRBD2 as a possible D gene (5 bases). The germline gives CDR1 SGDLS, CDR2 YYNGEE. V was clipped by 2 bases and J by 5 bases, with 10 bases between them. This CDR3 is built from 13 residues. The CDR3 nucleotides read TGTGCCAGCAGCGTCTCATGGAGGGAGACCCAGTACTTC. Translated, it gives CASSVSWRETQYF.

This clone has only a few counts. V usage is TRBV7-8 and J usage is TRBJ1-5; the D is unclear. This CDR3 has 15 residues. Germline CDR1 is SGHVS and CDR2 is FQNEAQ. V lost 1 base to trimming and J lost 7 bases, with 14 bases between them. CDR3 sequence (DNA): TGTGCCAGCAGCTTAGAACTCGGGGTTGCCCAGCCCCAGCATTTT. Protein sequence: CASSLELGVAQPQHF.